A single sample gave rise to the 11 T cell receptor beta chains below, sequenced in a study of T cell responses to AZD1222 COVID-19 vaccine. The assay was immunoSEQ multiplex PCR, and TCRdb's table has in-frame clones only and misses some. The profile shows some 81,000 clones, 85% to 95% of them singletons. Sequencing was performed on peripheral blood, taken 28 days after the second AZD1222 dose. The source is an adult who received the AZD1222 COVID-19 vaccine.

The rearrangement joins TRBV10-2 to TRBJ1-3; the match to TRBD1 covers 9 bases. Per the germline V gene, CDR1 is WSHSY and CDR2 is SAAADI. After removal of 5 bases from V and 2 bases from J, the junction contained 4 bases not matched to a gene. The CDR3 consists of 15 residues. CDR3 amino acids: CASSRRTGAGNTIYF. The CDR3 nucleotides read TGCGCCAGCAGTCGACGGACAGGGGCTGGAAACACCATATATTTT.

The chain is built from TRBV15 and TRBJ1-2, with D maybe TRBD1 (6 bases). V lost 0 bases and J lost 3, with 14 bases in between. The germline CDR1 and CDR2 sequences are LNHNV and YYDKDF (reference sequence). The length of the CDR3 is 16 residues. DNA of the CDR3: TGTGCCACCAGCAGAGATTTGTTAAGGGGGGACTATGGCTACACCTTC. This sequence encodes CATSRDLLRGDYGYTF.

This clone has just one count. The chain combines TRBV5-1 with TRBJ1-2; possibly TRBD1 for D (6 bases). Germline values: CDR1 SGHRS, CDR2 YFSETQ. Trimming pared 4 bases from V and 7 bases from J, leaving 17 bases between. The CDR3 is 14 residues long. The CDR3 spells CASSPGDLGGGYTF. CDR3 sequence (DNA): TGCGCCAGCAGCCCAGGGGACCTCGGAGGTGGCTACACCTTC.

The V and J genes are TRBV6-5 and TRBJ2-3; D possibly corresponds to TRBD2 (6 bases). The CDR3 totals 14 residues. Germline CDR1 is MNHEY and CDR2 is SVGAGI. The V end was cut by 0 bases, the J end by 4 bases, with 8 bases between. CDR3 sequence (DNA): TGTGCCAGCAGTTACTCGGGAGGCGCAGATACGCAGTATTTT. Its protein is CASSYSGGADTQYF.

This rearrangement joins TRBV7-3 to TRBJ1-6; D not resolved. This CDR3 is built from 14 residues. Trimming cost V 5 bases and J 7 bases, with 12 bases left between them. Germline loops: CDR1 SGHTA, CDR2 FQGTGA. The CDR3 here is CASSSSSRNSPLHF. The CDR3 DNA reads TGTGCCAGCAGCAGCTCTTCGAGGAATTCACCCCTCCACTTT.

This chain connects TRBV7-3 to TRBJ2-1; 9 nucleotides match TRBD2. Germline V gives CDR1 SGHTA, CDR2 FQGTGA. The CDR3 extends over 15 amino acids. V shed 1 base and J 9 bases; nucleotides not matched to a gene: 7. CDR3 loop: CASSLSLAGSREQFF. Written as DNA, the CDR3 is TGTGCCAGCAGCTTAAGTCTAGCGGGGTCCCGTGAGCAGTTCTTC.

The chain recombines TRBV18 with TRBJ2-1; 10 nucleotides match TRBD2. The CDR3 contains 16 residues. V lost 2 bases to trimming and J lost 2 bases; unmatched junction nucleotides: 3. Germline assignment: CDR1 KGHSH and CDR2 LQKENI. CDR3 region: CASSPSSGSTYNEQFF. The CDR3 DNA is TGTGCCAGCTCACCATCTAGCGGGAGCACCTACAATGAGCAGTTCTTC.

The gene calls are TRBV5-3 and TRBJ2-3; D is unclear. TRBV5-3 is marked as an open reading frame, function uncertain. V was trimmed by 4 bases and J by 11 bases, leaving 11 bases between them. The CDR3 length is 11 residues. Here the CDR3 reads CARSPGSEQYF. CDR3 in DNA: TGTGCCAGAAGCCCCGGCTCGGAGCAGTATTTT.

This rearrangement joins TRBV13 to TRBJ2-5; TRBD2 aligns across 9 bases. CDR3 length equals 15 residues. Losses at the gene ends were 5 bases for V and 4 bases for J; bases not matched to a gene: 8. CDR1 is PRHDT, CDR2 FYEKMQ, per germline (reference sequence). The CDR3 DNA is TGTGCCAGCAGCGATAATAGCGGGAGTTTAGAGACCCAGTACTTC. It yields the protein CASSDNSGSLETQYF. Looking up the rest from reference TRBV13 and TRBJ2-5 gives the full variable domain: AAGVIQSPRHLIKEKRETATLKCYPIPRHDTVYWYQQGPGQDPQFLISFYEKMQSDKGSIPDRFSAQQFSDYHSELNMSSLELGDSALYFCASSDNSGSLETQYFGPGTRLLVL.

This chain links TRBV7-9 with TRBJ1-1; D is unclear. CDR1 SEHNR and CDR2 FQNEAQ come from the germline V gene (reference sequence). Between the trimmed V and J ends, which lost 5 bases and 1 base, there was a span of 11 bases. This CDR3 region has 14 residues. The CDR3 reads CASSRTRENTEAFF. The CDR3 DNA reads TGTGCCAGCAGCCGAACAAGGGAGAACACTGAAGCTTTCTTT.

The chain joins TRBV2 to TRBJ1-5; 10 bases fit TRBD1. V shed 5 bases and J 1 base; nucleotides not matched to a gene: 5. Germline V gene lookup returns CDR1 SNHLY and CDR2 FYNNEI. CDR3 length: 16 residues. The DNA of the CDR3 is TGTGCCAGCAGTAGACGACAGGGGGCGAGCAATCAGCCCCAGCATTTT. This gives the protein CASSRRQGASNQPQHF. Looking up the rest from reference TRBV2 and TRBJ1-5 gives the full variable domain: EPEVTQTPSHQVTQMGQEVILRCVPISNHLYFYWYRQILGQKVEFLVSFYNNEISEKSEIFDDQFSVERPDGSNFTLKIRSTKLEDSAMYFCASSRRQGASNQPQHFGDGTRLSIL.